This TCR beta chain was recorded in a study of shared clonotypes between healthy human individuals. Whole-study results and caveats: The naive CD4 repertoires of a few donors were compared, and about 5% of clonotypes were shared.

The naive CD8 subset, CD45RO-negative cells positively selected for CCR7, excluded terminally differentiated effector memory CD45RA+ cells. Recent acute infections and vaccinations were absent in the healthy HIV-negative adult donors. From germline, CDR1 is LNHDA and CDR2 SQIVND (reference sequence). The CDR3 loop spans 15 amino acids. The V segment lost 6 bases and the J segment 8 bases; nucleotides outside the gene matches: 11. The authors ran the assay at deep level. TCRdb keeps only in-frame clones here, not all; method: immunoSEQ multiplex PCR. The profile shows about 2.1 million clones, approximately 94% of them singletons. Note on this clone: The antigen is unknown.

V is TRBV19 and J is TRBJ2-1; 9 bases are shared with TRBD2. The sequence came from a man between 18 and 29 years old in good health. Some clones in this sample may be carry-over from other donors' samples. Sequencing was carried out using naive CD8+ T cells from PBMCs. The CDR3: CASRDEAGGMYEQFF. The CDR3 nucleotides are TGTGCCAGTAGGGATGAAGCGGGAGGCATGTATGAGCAGTTCTTC.